These 5 T cell receptor beta chains originate from one sample sequenced in a study of long-term antiretroviral therapy in people with HIV. Run at survey level, the immunoSEQ assay was version v3.0. Clones were read by immunoSEQ multiplex PCR, and TCRdb kept only the in-frame ones, dropping some. This sample has over 25,000 clones, with about 94% found just once. The sample consisted of unsorted PBMCs, taken about 7.4 years after starting antiretroviral therapy. Receptors were obtained from a man aged 45 to 65 with HIV.

The chain combines TRBV5-8 with TRBJ2-7; 7 nucleotides agree with TRBD1. This CDR3 region has 14 residues. Trimming took 4 bases from V and 3 from J; bases not matched to a gene: 7. Germline CDR1 reads SGHTS; CDR2 reads YDEGEE. CDR3: CASSPGQDVYEQYF. In nucleotides, the CDR3 is TGTGCCAGCAGCCCCGGACAGGACGTCTACGAGCAGTACTTC. Full variable domain (remainder filled in from reference TRBV5-8 and TRBJ2-7): EAGVTQSPTHLIKTRGQQATLRCSPISGHTSVYWYQQALGLGLQFLLWYDEGEERNRGNFPPRFSGRQFPNYSSELNVNALELEDSALYLCASSPGQDVYEQYFGPGTRLTVT.

The rearrangement uses TRBV6-5 and TRBJ2-7, with D tentatively TRBD2 (5 bases). The CDR3 spans 11 residues. Trimming left V 8 bases short and J 3 bases short, with 8 bases between. Germline CDR1 and CDR2: MNHEY and SVGAGI. CDR3 DNA: TGTGCCAGCCGGGGAGTCTACGAGCAGTACTTC. Protein product: CASRGVYEQYF.

The chain has TRBV6-6 and TRBJ1-4; D is uncertain. Trimming cost V 2 bases and J 8 bases, with 18 bases left between them. Germline V gives CDR1 MNHNY, CDR2 SVGAGI (reference sequence). The CDR3 extends over 16 amino acids. The CDR3 nucleotides are TGTGCCAGCAGTTACAGCTCTGGCTATTTAAAAGAAAAACTGTTTTTT. Its protein is CASSYSSGYLKEKLFF.

The V call is TRBV2, the J call TRBJ1-5; 12 nucleotides match TRBD1. Germline CDR1 is SNHLY and CDR2 is FYNNEI. Germline trimming cut 7 bases from V and 6 bases from J; bases unmatched to any gene: 7. The CDR3 has 15 amino acids. The CDR3 DNA reads as TGTGCCAGCACCGGGACAGGGGGCTCCAGTCAGCCCCAGCATTTT. Translation gives CASTGTGGSSQPQHF.

CDR3 coding DNA: TGTGCCAGCAGTTTCTCTCTAGCGGGGGGCGACAATGAGCAGTTCTTC. Translating gives CASSFSLAGGDNEQFF. The rearrangement joins TRBV2 to TRBJ2-1, with 11 bases that match TRBD2. V gave up 5 bases and J gave up 5 bases; unmatched junction bases: 8. The germline V gene has CDR1 SNHLY and CDR2 FYNNEI. This CDR3 comprises 16 residues.